Here is one T cell receptor beta chain with its context. This sample was taken from a study of blood T cell repertoires in COVID-19. Study-wide context: Whether acute or convalescent, the COVID-19 samples came from the United States, Italy and Spain. In each case, the material was cDNA or gDNA derived from T cells, B-cell-depleted T cells, or PBMCs.

Germline CDR1 and CDR2: KGHDR and SFDVKD. This CDR3 contains 20 residues. V gave up 3 bases and J gave up 2 bases; unmatched junction bases: 18. In the authors' methods: Using reference gene primer amplification, nucleated cell counts were estimated. Measured with immunoSEQ multiplex PCR; TCRdb has only the in-frame clones, and not every one. That table is the source of V, J and clone size, and D and trimming were worked out from the DNA. Altogether nearly 40,000 clones are present, around 86% being singletons, with the ten largest covering approximately 19%. The clonotype originates from a man aged 45-65 years in a cohort sampled during active COVID-19. The sample consisted of peripheral blood. The rearrangement joins TRBV24-1 to TRBJ2-7; 10 bases are a match to TRBD2. CDR3 region: CATSDPLTGRLLAGAYEQYV. The DNA for the CDR3 is TGTGCCACCAGTGATCCATTGACAGGGCGGCTTCTAGCGGGAGCCTACGAGCAGTACGTC.